This T cell receptor beta chain was sequenced during a study of blood T cell repertoires in COVID-19. Across the study: Collection of acute and convalescent COVID-19 samples took place in the United States, Italy and Spain.

The length of the CDR3 is 15 residues. After removal of 10 bases from V and 4 bases from J, the junction contained 11 bases not matched to a gene. Per germline, CDR1 LNHDA and CDR2 SQIVND (reference sequence). Per the original methods: The authors estimated nucleated cell counts from reference gene primer amplification. TCRdb keeps only in-frame clones here, not all; method: immunoSEQ multiplex PCR. The DNA was the basis for D and trimming; V, J and clone size are from that table. The sample lists some 170,000 clones, more than 80% occurring once. J is TRBJ2-2 and V is TRBV19; 8 positions match TRBD1. Specimen: peripheral blood. The receptor was isolated from a woman aged 55-69 years with acute or convalescent COVID-19. The chain's CDR3 is CATNQGAAGTGELFF. The CDR3 region has the DNA TGTGCCACCAATCAGGGGGCGGCGGGCACCGGGGAGCTGTTTTTT.